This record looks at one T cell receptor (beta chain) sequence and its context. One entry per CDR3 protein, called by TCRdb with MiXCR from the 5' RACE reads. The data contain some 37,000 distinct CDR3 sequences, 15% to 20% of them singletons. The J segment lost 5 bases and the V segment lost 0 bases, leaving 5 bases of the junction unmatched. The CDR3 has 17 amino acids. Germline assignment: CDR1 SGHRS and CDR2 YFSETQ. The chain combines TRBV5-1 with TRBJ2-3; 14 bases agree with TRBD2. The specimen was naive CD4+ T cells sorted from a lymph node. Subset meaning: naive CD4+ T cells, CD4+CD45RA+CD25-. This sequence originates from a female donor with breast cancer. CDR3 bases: TGCGCCAGCAGCTTGGGACTAGCGGGAGGGCCCGGAGATACGCAGTATTTT. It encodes CASSLGLAGGPGDTQYF.